The source of this T cell receptor beta chain is a study of T cells in Graves' hyperthyroidism and ophthalmopathy. Study in general: Peripheral blood draws took place at initial diagnosis, ahead of any treatment.

The source material, RNA transcripts, was used to amplify TCR beta CDR3 regions. Initially, a first-round RT-PCR of the TCR CDR3 employed the HTBI primer set. TCRdb reanalysed the multiplex PCR reads using MiXCR and keeps one entry per CDR3 protein. The sample records around 350,000 distinct CDR3 sequences, 15% being singletons. Overall study findings and caveats: Expanded thyroid clonotypes (above 0.001) were mostly also found in blood.

Points on this clonotype: Its antigen is currently unknown.

V was clipped by 7 bases and J by 0 bases, with 7 bases between them. This CDR3 comprises 13 residues. This clonotype originated in a woman in her sixties with Graves' ophthalmopathy. Sequenced: blood. The genes are TRBV12-3 or TRBV12-4 and TRBJ1-3; D remains ambiguous. This CDR3 is CASTPGSGNTIYF. DNA of the CDR3: TGTGCCAGCACCCCGGGCTCTGGAAACACCATATATTTT.